The 12 T cell receptor beta chains below come from one sample, sequenced in a study of human T cells and chemical hapten exposure. The time point here: patch test 3, about 24 weeks after DPC sensitization. Treatment reported: therapeutic diphenylcyclopropenone sensitization with weekly scalp DPC. MiXCR, run by TCRdb on the RACE reads, gives a single entry per CDR3 protein. Of about 160,000 distinct CDR3 sequences detected, about a quarter appear once; the ten largest clones hold about 2%. Sequencing was performed on whole blood, taken in connection with sensitization to the hapten diphenylcyclopropenone (DPC). Source of these receptors: a woman in her late teens or twenties with alopecia areata. Some clones in this sample may be carry-over from other donors' samples.

The table lists this clonotype with many counts. The chain couples TRBV20-1 to TRBJ1-1; unclear D gene. The CDR3 has 12 amino acids. V lost 3 bases and J 11 bases, leaving 16 bases between the germline ends. Germline V lookup: CDR1 DFQATT, CDR2 SNEGSKA (reference sequence). The CDR3 sequence: CSASQAVMNAFF. The CDR3 DNA follows: TGCAGTGCTAGTCAGGCAGTGATGAATGCTTTCTTT.

Only a few counts were recorded for this clonotype. The chain links TRBV15 to TRBJ1-4; tentatively, D is TRBD1 (6 bases). The V gene lost 0 bases and the J gene lost 8 bases, with 10 bases spanning the gap. There are 14 residues in the CDR3. Germline CDR1 is LNHNV and CDR2 is YYDKDF (reference sequence). CDR3: CATSRDRGTEKLFF. The CDR3 DNA sequence: TGTGCCACCAGCAGAGATCGGGGGACAGAAAAACTGTTTTTT. The variable domain in full, completed from reference TRBV15 and TRBJ1-4, reads DAMVIQNPRYQVTQFGKPVTLSCSQTLNHNVMYWYQQKSSQAPKLLFHYYDKDFNNEADTPDNFQSRRPNTSFCFLDIRSPGLGDTAMYLCATSRDRGTEKLFFGSGTQLSVL.

The chain uses TRBV27 and TRBJ2-1, with D possibly being TRBD2 (6 bases). V was cut by 8 bases and J by 5 bases, with 13 bases left in between. The CDR3 covers 13 residues. Germline CDR1 MNHEY, CDR2 SMNVEV (reference sequence). CDR3: CASCSGGNNEQFF. The CDR3 DNA sequence: TGTGCCAGCTGTAGCGGTGGGAACAATGAGCAGTTCTTC.

The chain is built from TRBV2 and TRBJ2-7; D gene uncertain. The V end was cut by 3 bases, the J end by 7 bases, with 7 bases between. Germline lookup yields CDR1 SNHLY and CDR2 FYNNEI. CDR3 length: 11 amino acids. The CDR3 protein is CASSETLEQYF. The DNA for the CDR3 is TGTGCCAGCAGTGAGACCCTAGAGCAGTACTTC.

This clonotype occurred a few times. The rearrangement uses TRBV7-9 and TRBJ2-7, with D perhaps TRBD1 (6 bases). V was pared by 2 bases and J by 3 bases, with 11 bases between. This CDR3 has 14 amino acids. Germline CDR1 and CDR2: SEHNR and FQNEAQ (reference sequence). This CDR3 reads CASSLSWTVYEQYF. CDR3 sequence (DNA): TGTGCCAGCAGCTTATCGTGGACAGTCTACGAGCAGTACTTC.

The chain has TRBV2 and TRBJ2-6; perhaps TRBD1 as D (6 bases). Trimming shortened V by 11 bases and J by 0 bases, and 11 bases separated the two germline ends. Germline CDR1 reads SNHLY; CDR2 reads FYNNEI. This CDR3 contains 14 residues. The CDR3 spells CACKQGSGANVLTF. The CDR3 DNA is TGTGCCTGCAAACAGGGCTCTGGGGCCAACGTCCTGACTTTC.

This sequence joins TRBV29-1 and TRBJ2-5; the D is unclear. The germline V and J ends were trimmed by 5 bases and 0 bases, with 7 bases remaining between them. Germline assignment: CDR1 SQVTM and CDR2 ANQGSEA. CDR3 length: 12 residues. The chain's CDR3 is CSVPWNQETQYF. The CDR3 region has the DNA TGCAGCGTTCCTTGGAACCAAGAGACCCAGTACTTC.

This clonotype was counted between two and nine times. The gene calls are TRBV25-1 and TRBJ1-1; TRBD1 matches at 7 bases. V lost 5 bases and J lost 12; bases outside the gene matches: 12. The germline CDR1 and CDR2 sequences are MGHDK and SYGVNS. This CDR3 spans 13 amino acids. CDR3 protein: CASSQPVTGVTFF. As DNA, the CDR3 is TGTGCCAGCAGTCAACCCGTTACAGGGGTGACTTTCTTT.

To note about this clonotype: An end of the junction does not agree with germline; a read error may underlie this. The chain has TRBV4-2 and TRBJ2-1; 9 bases fit TRBD2. The CDR3 length is 16 residues. Germline assignment: CDR1 LGHNA and CDR2 YNFKEQ. CDR3 bases: TGTGTCAGCAGCCAAGAGTCGCGGGAGGGTGTAGATGAGCAGTTCTTC. Translated: CVSSQESREGVDEQFF.

This clonotype has just a few counts. The chain uses TRBV6-2 or TRBV6-3 and TRBJ1-5; D unresolved. Between the trimmed V and J ends, which lost 6 bases and 4 bases, there was a span of 13 bases. CDR3 size: 14 residues. Looked up from germline, CDR1 is MNHEY and CDR2 is SVGEGT. In DNA form, the CDR3 reads TGTGCCAGCAGCGAAAGGACCGGAAATCAGCCCCAGCATTTT. It translates to CASSERTGNQPQHF.

The rearrangement links TRBV20-1 to TRBJ2-7; D unresolved. Germline V gives CDR1 DFQATT, CDR2 SNEGSKA (reference sequence). The germline V and J ends were trimmed by 0 bases and 6 bases, with 15 bases remaining between them. This CDR3 has 14 amino acids. The CDR3 coding sequence is TGCAGTGCTAGAGACGGGCCGTCCCTTAGCGAGCAGTACTTC. Translating it yields CSARDGPSLSEQYF.

The chain uses TRBV15 and TRBJ2-1, with TRBD1 matching 8 bases. This CDR3 region has 16 residues. The germline V gene has CDR1 LNHNV and CDR2 YYDKDF (reference sequence). V gave up 3 bases and J gave up 4 bases; unmatched junction bases: 8. As DNA, the CDR3 is TGTGCCACCAGCAGGGGTCAGGGGGCGGGTTACAATGAGCAGTTCTTC. This codes for CATSRGQGAGYNEQFF.